Given below is one TCR beta chain in context. Antigen: not known. This sample stems from a study of lymphopenia after photon versus proton radiotherapy. Study results and limitations: After lymphocyte nadir, photon-treated repertoires showed oligoclonal expansion, especially CD8+ Temra. Only patients who died were analyzed for survival; proton advantage is unproven.

The data were produced by immunoSEQ multiplex PCR, yet TCRdb's version contains in-frame clones alone and is incomplete. The data contain under 75,000 clones, around 90% of them singletons. This CDR3 has 18 residues. CDR1 and CDR2 (germline): SGHKS, YYEKEE (reference sequence). With 5 bases removed from V and 2 bases from J, the gap between germline ends came to 25 bases. The sequence was obtained from a woman aged 40 to 50 with cholangiocarcinoma. The chain couples TRBV5-5 to TRBJ1-1, with a possible D match to TRBD1 (6 bases). Source: peripheral blood, taken from a patient treated with photon-based radiotherapy. The CDR3 is CASRLNPSPYRENTEAFF. DNA of the CDR3: TGTGCCAGCAGGTTGAACCCATCTCCGTACAGGGAAAACACTGAAGCTTTCTTT.